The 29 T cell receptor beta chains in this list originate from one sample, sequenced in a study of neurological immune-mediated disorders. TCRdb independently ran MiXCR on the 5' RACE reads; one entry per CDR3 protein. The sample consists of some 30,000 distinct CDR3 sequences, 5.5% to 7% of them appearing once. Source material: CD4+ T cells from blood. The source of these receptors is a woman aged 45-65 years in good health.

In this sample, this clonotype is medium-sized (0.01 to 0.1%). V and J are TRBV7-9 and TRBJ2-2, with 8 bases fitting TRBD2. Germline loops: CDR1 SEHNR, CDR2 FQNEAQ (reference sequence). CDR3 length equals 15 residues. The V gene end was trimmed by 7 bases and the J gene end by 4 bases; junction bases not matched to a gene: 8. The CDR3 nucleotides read TGTGCCAGCACCCGACCCGCGGGGGGCACCGGGGAGCTGTTTTTT. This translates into CASTRPAGGTGELFF.

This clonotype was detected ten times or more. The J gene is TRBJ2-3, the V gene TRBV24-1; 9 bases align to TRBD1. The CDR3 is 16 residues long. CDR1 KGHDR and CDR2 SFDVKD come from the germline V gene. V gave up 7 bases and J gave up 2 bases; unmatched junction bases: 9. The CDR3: CATSPGQGKNTDTQYF. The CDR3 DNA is TGTGCCACCAGCCCCGGACAGGGGAAGAACACAGATACGCAGTATTTT.

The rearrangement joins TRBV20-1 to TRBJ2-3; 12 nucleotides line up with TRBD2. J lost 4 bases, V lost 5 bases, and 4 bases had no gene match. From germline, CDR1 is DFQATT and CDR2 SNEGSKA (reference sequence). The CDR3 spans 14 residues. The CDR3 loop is CSAPSGRGSDTQYF. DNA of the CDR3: TGCAGTGCTCCTAGCGGGAGGGGCTCAGATACGCAGTATTTT.

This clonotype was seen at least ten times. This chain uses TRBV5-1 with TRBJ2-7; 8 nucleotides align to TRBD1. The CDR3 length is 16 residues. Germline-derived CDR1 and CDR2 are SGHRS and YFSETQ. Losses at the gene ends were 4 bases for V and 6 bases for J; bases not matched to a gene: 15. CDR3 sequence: CASSLYPGTGPSEQYF. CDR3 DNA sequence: TGCGCCAGCAGCCTATACCCTGGGACAGGCCCTAGCGAGCAGTACTTC. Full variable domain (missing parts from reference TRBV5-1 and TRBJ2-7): KAGVTQTPRYLIKTRGQQVTLSCSPISGHRSVSWYQQTPGQGLQFLFEYFSETQRNKGNFPGRFSGRQFSNSRSEMNVSTLELGDSALYLCASSLYPGTGPSEQYFGPGTRLTVT.

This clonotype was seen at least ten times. The CDR3 DNA is TGCAGTGCTAAAAGGACAGATAATTCACCCCTCCACTTT. Residues: CSAKRTDNSPLHF. The chain has TRBV20-1 and TRBJ1-6; TRBD1 is a possible D gene (6 bases). CDR1 and CDR2 from the germline V gene are DFQATT and SNEGSKA (reference sequence). The V end lost 4 bases, the J end lost 5 bases, and 9 bases lay between the germline ends. The CDR3 totals 13 residues.

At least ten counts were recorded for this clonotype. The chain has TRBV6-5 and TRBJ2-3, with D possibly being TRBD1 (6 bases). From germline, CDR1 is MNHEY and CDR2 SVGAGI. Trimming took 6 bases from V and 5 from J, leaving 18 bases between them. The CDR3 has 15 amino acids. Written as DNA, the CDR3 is TGTGCCAGCAGAACCTCAGGGGTCTTTCAAGATACGCAGTATTTT. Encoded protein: CASRTSGVFQDTQYF.

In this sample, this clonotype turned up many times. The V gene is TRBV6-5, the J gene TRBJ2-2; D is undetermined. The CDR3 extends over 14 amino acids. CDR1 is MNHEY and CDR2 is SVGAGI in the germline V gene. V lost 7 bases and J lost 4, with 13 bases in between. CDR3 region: CASIPLGATGELFF. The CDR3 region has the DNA TGTGCCAGCATCCCACTGGGTGCCACCGGGGAGCTGTTTTTT.

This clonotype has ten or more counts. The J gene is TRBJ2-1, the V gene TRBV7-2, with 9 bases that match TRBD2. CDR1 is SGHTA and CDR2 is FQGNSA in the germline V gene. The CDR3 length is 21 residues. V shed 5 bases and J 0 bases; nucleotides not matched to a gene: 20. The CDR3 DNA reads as TGTGCCAGCAGCCGTGTGCCTGCTGGCGGGGGGGATCTGAGCTCCTACAATGAGCAGTTCTTC. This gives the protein CASSRVPAGGGDLSSYNEQFF.

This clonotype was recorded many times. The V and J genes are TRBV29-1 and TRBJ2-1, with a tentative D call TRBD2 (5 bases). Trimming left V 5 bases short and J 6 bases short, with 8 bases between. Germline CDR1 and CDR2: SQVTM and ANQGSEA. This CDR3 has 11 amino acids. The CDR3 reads CSVWAGNEQFF. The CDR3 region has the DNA TGCAGCGTTTGGGCGGGCAATGAGCAGTTCTTC.

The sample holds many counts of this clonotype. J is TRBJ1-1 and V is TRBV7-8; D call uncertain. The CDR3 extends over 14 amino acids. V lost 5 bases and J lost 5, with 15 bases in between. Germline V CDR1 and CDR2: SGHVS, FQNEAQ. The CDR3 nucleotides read TGTGCCAGCAGCCGCCAGAGGGTGGATACTGAAGCTTTCTTT. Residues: CASSRQRVDTEAFF.

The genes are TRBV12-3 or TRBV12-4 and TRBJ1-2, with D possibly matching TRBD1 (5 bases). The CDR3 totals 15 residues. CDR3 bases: TGTGTCAGTTCTGGGGGACGGACGCCTAACTATGGCTACACCTTC. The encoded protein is CVSSGGRTPNYGYTF.

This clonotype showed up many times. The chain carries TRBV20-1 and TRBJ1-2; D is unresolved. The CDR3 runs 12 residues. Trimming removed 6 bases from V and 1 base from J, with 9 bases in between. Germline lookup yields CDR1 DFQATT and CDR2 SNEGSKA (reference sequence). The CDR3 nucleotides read TGCAGTGCCGGCCCGTTTAACTATGGCTACACCTTC. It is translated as CSAGPFNYGYTF.

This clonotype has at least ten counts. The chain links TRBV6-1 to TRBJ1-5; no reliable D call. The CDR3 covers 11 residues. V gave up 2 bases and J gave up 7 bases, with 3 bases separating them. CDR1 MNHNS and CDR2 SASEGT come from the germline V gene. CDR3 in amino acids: CASSERQPQHF. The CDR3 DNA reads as TGTGCCAGCAGTGAAAGGCAGCCCCAGCATTTT.

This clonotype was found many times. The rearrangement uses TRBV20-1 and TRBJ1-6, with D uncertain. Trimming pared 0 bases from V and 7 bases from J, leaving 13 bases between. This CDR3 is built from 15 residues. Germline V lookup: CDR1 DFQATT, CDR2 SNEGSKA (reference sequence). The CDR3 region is CSARDREFSNSPLHF. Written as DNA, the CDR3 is TGCAGTGCTAGAGATCGGGAGTTTTCGAATTCACCCCTCCACTTT.

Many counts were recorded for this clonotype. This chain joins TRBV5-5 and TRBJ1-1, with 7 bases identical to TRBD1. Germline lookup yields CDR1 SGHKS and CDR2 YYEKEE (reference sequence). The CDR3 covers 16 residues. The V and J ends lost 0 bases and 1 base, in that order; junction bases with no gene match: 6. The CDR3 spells CASSLGAGTANTEAFF. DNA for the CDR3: TGTGCCAGCAGCTTGGGGGCCGGGACAGCGAACACTGAAGCTTTCTTT.

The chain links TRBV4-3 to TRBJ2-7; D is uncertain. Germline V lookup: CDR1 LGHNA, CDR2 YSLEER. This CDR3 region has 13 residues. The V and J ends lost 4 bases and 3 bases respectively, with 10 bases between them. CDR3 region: CASSRGPGYEQYF. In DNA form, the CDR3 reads TGCGCCAGCAGCCGCGGACCGGGCTACGAGCAGTACTTC.

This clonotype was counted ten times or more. The CDR3 coding sequence is TGTGCCAGCAGCTTATCGGCCGGGACAATCACTGAAGCTTTCTTT. Its protein product is CASSLSAGTITEAFF. The chain is built from TRBV7-2 and TRBJ1-1, with D maybe TRBD1 (6 bases). Trimming shortened V by 2 bases and J by 4 bases, and 14 bases separated the two germline ends. The CDR3 is 15 residues long. CDR1 is SGHTA and CDR2 is FQGNSA in the germline V gene.

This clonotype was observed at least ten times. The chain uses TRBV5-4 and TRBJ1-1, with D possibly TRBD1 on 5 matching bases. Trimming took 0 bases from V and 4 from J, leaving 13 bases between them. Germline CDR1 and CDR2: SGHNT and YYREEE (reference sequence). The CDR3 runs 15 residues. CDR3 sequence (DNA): TGTGCCAGCAGCTTGGTTGGGGGGGGGAGCACTGAAGCTTTCTTT. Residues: CASSLVGGGSTEAFF. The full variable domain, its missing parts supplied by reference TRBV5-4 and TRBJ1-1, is ETGVTQSPTHLIKTRGQQVTLRCSSQSGHNTVSWYQQALGQGPQFIFQYYREEENGRGNFPPRFSGLQFPNYSSELNVNALELDDSALYLCASSLVGGGSTEAFFGQGTRLTVV.

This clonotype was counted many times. CDR3 DNA sequence: TGTGCCAGCAGAACCGGGACAGGGGGCACTGAAGCTTTCTTT. Protein product: CASRTGTGGTEAFF. The V and J genes are TRBV6-2 or TRBV6-3 and TRBJ1-1; 11 bases align to TRBD1. Trimming took 6 bases from V and 4 from J; bases not matched to a gene: 4. Germline V gene data show CDR1 as MNHEY and CDR2 as SVGEGT. This CDR3 has 14 amino acids.

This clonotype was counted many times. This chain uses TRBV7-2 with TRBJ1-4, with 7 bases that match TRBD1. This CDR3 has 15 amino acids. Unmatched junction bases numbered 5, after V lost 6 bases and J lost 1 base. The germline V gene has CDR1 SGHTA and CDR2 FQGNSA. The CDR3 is CASSPQGGTNEKLFF. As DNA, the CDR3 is TGTGCCAGCAGTCCCCAGGGGGGAACTAATGAAAAACTGTTTTTT.

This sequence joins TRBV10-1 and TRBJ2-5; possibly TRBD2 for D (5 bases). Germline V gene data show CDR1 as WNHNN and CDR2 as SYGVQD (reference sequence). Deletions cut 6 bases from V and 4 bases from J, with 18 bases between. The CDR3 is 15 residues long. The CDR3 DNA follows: TGCGCCAGCAGCCAGGTGGCCGGGATGGGAGAGACCCAGTACTTC. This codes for CASSQVAGMGETQYF.

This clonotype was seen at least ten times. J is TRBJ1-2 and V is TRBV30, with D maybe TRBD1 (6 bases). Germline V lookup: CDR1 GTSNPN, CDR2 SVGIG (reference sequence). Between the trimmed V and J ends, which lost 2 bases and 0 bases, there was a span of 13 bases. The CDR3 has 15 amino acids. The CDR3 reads CAWSMTGIANYGYTF. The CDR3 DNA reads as TGTGCCTGGAGTATGACAGGAATAGCTAACTATGGCTACACCTTC.

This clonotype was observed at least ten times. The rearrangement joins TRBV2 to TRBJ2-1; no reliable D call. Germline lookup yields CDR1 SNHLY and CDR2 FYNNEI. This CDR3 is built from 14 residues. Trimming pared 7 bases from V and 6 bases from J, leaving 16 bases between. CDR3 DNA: TGTGCCAGCAAGCCGCAAAGCAAGGGCAATGAGCAGTTCTTC. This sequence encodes CASKPQSKGNEQFF. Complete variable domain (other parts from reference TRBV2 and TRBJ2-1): EPEVTQTPSHQVTQMGQEVILRCVPISNHLYFYWYRQILGQKVEFLVSFYNNEISEKSEIFDDQFSVERPDGSNFTLKIRSTKLEDSAMYFCASKPQSKGNEQFFGPGTRLTVL.

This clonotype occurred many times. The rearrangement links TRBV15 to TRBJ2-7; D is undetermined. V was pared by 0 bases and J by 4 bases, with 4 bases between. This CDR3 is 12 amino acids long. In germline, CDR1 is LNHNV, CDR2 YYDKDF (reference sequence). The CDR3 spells CATSRDGYEQYF. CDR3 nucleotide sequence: TGTGCCACCAGCAGAGACGGATACGAGCAGTACTTC.

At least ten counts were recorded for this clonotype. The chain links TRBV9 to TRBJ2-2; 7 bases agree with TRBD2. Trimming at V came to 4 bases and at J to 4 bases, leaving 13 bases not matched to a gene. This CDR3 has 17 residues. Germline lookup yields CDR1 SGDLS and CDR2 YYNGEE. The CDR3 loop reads CASSPIRSGVLTGELFF. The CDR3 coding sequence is TGTGCCAGCAGCCCCATCCGGAGCGGGGTCCTCACCGGGGAGCTGTTTTTT.

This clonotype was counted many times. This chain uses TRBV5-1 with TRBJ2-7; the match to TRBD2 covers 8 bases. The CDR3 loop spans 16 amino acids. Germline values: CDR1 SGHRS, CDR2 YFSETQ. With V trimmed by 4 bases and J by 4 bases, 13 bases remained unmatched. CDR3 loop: CASSPAFAGGDYEQYF. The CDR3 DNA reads TGCGCCAGCAGCCCGGCTTTCGCGGGAGGAGATTACGAGCAGTACTTC.

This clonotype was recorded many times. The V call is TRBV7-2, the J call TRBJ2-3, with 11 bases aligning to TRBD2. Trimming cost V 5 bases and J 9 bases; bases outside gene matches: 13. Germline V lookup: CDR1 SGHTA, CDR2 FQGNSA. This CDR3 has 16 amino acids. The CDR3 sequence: CASSAQPLAGGTTQYF. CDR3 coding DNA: TGTGCCAGCAGCGCCCAACCCCTAGCGGGAGGTACAACGCAGTATTTT.

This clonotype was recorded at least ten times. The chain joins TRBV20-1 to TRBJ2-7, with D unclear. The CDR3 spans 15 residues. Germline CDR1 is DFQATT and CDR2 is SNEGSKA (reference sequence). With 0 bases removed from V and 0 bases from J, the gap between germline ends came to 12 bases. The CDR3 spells CSARDLSDNSYEQYF. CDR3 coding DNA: TGCAGTGCTAGAGATCTGAGCGATAACTCCTACGAGCAGTACTTC.

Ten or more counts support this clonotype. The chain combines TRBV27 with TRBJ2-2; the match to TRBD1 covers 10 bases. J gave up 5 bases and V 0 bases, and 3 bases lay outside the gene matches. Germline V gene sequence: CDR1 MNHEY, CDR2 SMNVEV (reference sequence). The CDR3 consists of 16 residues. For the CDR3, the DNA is TGTGCCAGCAGTTTATCGCGGACAGGGGGAACCGGGGAGCTGTTTTTT. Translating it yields CASSLSRTGGTGELFF.